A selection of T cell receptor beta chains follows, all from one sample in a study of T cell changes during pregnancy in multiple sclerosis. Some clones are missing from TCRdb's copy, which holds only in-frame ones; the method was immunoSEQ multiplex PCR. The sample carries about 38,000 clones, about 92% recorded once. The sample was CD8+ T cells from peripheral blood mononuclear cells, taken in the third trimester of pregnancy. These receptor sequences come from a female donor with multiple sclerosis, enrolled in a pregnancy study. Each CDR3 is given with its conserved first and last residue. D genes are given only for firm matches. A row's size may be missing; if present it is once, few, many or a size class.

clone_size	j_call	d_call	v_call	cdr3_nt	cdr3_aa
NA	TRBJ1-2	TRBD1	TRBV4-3	TGCGCCAGCAGCCAAAAATCGACAGGGGGGTACTATGGCTACACCTTC	CASSQKSTGGYYGYTF
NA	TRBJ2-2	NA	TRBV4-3	TGCGCCAGCAGCCACCTTGGACACGCCGGGGAGCTGTTTTTT	CASSHLGHAGELFF
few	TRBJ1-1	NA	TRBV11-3	TGTGCCAGCAGCTTTGGAGGGGACACTGAAGCTTTCTTT	CASSFGGDTEAFF
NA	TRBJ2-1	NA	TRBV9	TGTGCCAGCAGCGTAAGGGGGAATCGCGGGAGTTCCTACAATGAGCAGTTCTTC	CASSVRGNRGSSYNEQFF
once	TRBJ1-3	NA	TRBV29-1	TGCAGCGTTGTTTGGCTCTCTGGAAACACCATATATTTT	CSVVWLSGNTIYF
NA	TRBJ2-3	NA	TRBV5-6	TGTGCCAGCAGCCCCCCGTCACGGGATAGCACAGATACGCAGTATTTT	CASSPPSRDSTDTQYF
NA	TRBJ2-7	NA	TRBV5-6	TGTGCCAGCAGCTTGGGGGCCTCCTACGAGCAGTACTTC	CASSLGASYEQYF
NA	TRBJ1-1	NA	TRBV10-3	TGTGCCATCAGTGATATAGCCTTGAACACTGAAGCTTTCTTT	CAISDIALNTEAFF
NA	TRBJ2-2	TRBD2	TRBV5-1	TGCGCCAGCAGCTTGGAAGGGGCTAGCGGGATCGGGGAGCTGTTTTTT	CASSLEGASGIGELFF
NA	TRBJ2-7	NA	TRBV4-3	TGCGCCAGCAGCCAAGTTCTTGGGGACAACGAGCAGTACTTC	CASSQVLGDNEQYF
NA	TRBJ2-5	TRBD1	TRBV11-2	TGTGCCAGCAGCTTGTTACAGGGGGAGTACCAAGAGACCCAGTACTTC	CASSLLQGEYQETQYF
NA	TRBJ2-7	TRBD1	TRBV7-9	TGTGCCAGCAGCCCCTCCCGGGACAGGGATGGCCAGCAGTACTTC	CASSPSRDRDGQQYF
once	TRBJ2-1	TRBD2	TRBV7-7	TGTGCTAGCAGCCCAAACCAGGCTAGCGGGGCGTACAATGAGCAGTTCTTC	CASSPNQASGAYNEQFF
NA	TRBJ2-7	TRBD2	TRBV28	TGTGCCAGCAGCAGACTAGCGGACTACGAGCAGTACTTC	CASSRLADYEQYF
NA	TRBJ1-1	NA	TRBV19	TGTGCCAGCTCTCAGGATGGCACTGAAGCTTTCTTT	CASSQDGTEAFF
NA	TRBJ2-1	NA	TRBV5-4	TGTGCCAGCAGCCACATTGCGGGGAACAATGAGCAGTTCTTC	CASSHIAGNNEQFF
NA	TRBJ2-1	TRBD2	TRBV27	TGTGCCAGCATAAGATCCCTAGCGGGTTACAATGAGCAGTTCTTC	CASIRSLAGYNEQFF
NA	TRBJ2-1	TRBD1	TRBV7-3	TGTGCCAGCAGCCAGGACAGGGGTGTCTACAATGAGCAGTTCTTC	CASSQDRGVYNEQFF
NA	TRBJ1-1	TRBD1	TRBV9	TGTGCCAGCAGCGAAAGACAGGGTATTAGTGAGGAAGCTTTCTTT	CASSERQGISEEAFF
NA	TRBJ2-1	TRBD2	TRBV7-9	TGTGCCAGCAGCCCCCGGACTAGCGGAAGTCGGTGGGAGCAGTTCTTC	CASSPRTSGSRWEQFF
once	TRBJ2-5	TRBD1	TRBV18	TGTGCCAGCTCACTAGACAGGGTCACGTACCAAGAGACCCAGTACTTC	CASSLDRVTYQETQYF
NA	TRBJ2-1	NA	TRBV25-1	TGTGCCAGCAGTGATTCCGAGACACCTTACAATGAGCAGTTCTTC	CASSDSETPYNEQFF
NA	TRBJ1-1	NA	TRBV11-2	TGTGCCAGCAGCTTAGTCGGGTCTTCCACTGAAGCTTTCTTT	CASSLVGSSTEAFF
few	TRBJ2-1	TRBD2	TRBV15	TGTGCCACCAGCCGATCCACTAGCGGTGACAATGAGCAGTTCTTC	CATSRSTSGDNEQFF
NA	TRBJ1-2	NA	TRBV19	TGTGCCAGTATCGACAGCAACCCAAACTATGGCTACACCTTC	CASIDSNPNYGYTF
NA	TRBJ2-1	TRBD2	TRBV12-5	TGTGCTAGTGGTTTGGGGACTAGCGGCAGGGGGAATGAGCAGTTCTTC	CASGLGTSGRGNEQFF
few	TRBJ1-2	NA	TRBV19	TGTGCCAGTAGTGACTATTCCGGGTACGGATATGGCTACACCTTC	CASSDYSGYGYGYTF